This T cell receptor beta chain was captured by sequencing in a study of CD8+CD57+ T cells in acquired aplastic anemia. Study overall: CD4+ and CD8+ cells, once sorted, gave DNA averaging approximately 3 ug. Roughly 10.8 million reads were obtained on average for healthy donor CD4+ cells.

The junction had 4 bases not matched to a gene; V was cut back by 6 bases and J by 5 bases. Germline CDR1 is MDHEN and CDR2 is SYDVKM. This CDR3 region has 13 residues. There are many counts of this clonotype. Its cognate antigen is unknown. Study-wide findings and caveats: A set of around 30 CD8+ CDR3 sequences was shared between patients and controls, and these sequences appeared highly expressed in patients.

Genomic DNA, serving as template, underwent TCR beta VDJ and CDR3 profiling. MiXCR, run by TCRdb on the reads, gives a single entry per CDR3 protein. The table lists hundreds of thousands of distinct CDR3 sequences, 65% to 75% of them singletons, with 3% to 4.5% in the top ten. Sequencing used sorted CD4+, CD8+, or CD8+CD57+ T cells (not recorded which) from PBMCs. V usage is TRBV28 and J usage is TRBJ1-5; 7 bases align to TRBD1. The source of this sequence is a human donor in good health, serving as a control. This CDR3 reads CASRGTGDQPQHF. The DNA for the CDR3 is TGTGCCAGCAGGGGCACAGGGGATCAGCCCCAGCATTTT. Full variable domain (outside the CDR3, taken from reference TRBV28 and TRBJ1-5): DVKVTQSSRYLVKRTGEKVFLECVQDMDHENMFWYRQDPGLGLRLIYFSYDVKMKEKGDIPEGYSVSREKKERFSLILESASTNQTSMYLCASRGTGDQPQHFGDGTRLSIL.